A selection of T cell receptor beta chains follows, all from one sample in a study of blood T cell repertoires in COVID-19. The table came from immunoSEQ multiplex PCR; TCRdb's copy has only in-frame clones and leaves some out. The sample contains approximately 63,000 clones, about 86% of which appear only once. Sequenced input: peripheral blood. All receptors come from an elderly woman with active COVID-19. The CDR3 runs from the conserved cysteine through the conserved F or W. A D gene is named only where the DNA matches it firmly. The size field is filled for only some rows; it gives once, few, many or a size class.

>TRBD2|.|TRBJ2-1|TRBV10-3
CAISESLAGALQFF
TGTGCCATCAGTGAGTCGTTAGCGGGGGCGCTTCAGTTCTTC
>.|.|TRBJ2-2|TRBV21-1
CASSKALLHPPGELFF
TGTGCCAGCAGCAAAGCTCTACTCCATCCACCCGGGGAGCTGTTTTTT
>TRBD2|.|TRBJ2-1|TRBV5-4
CASSLGAGGPGNEQFF
TGTGCCAGCAGCTTGGGCGCGGGGGGGCCTGGCAATGAGCAGTTCTTC
>.|.|TRBJ2-5|TRBV15
CATSRAGGQETQYF
TGTGCCACCAGCAGAGCAGGAGGGCAAGAGACCCAGTACTTC
>TRBD1|.|TRBJ2-2|TRBV28
CASSHAGQENTGELFF
TGTGCCAGCAGTCACGCCGGACAGGAGAACACCGGGGAGCTGTTTTTT
>TRBD1|few|TRBJ1-6|TRBV11-2
CASSSWDRVSPLHF
TGTGCCAGCAGCTCCTGGGACAGGGTTTCACCCCTCCACTTT
>.|.|TRBJ2-3|TRBV4-1
CASSQAPTPPSTDTQYF
TGCGCCAGCAGCCAAGCCCCGACTCCCCCTAGCACAGATACGCAGTATTTT
>TRBD1|.|TRBJ1-1|TRBV7-3
CASSSEKGQRAFF
TGTGCCAGCAGCTCGGAGAAGGGACAGCGCGCTTTCTTT
>.|.|TRBJ2-3|TRBV5-1
CASSLAPGLGGDTQYF
TGCGCCAGCAGCTTGGCTCCGGGACTGGGAGGAGATACGCAGTATTTT
>.|.|TRBJ1-2|TRBV6-1
CASSENRDGYTF
TGTGCCAGCAGTGAAAACAGGGATGGCTACACCTTC
>TRBD2|.|TRBJ2-5|TRBV27
CASALAGGLETQYF
TGTGCCAGCGCTCTAGCGGGGGGGCTGGAGACCCAGTACTTC
>TRBD1|.|TRBJ1-6|TRBV2
CASRARQGLRSPLHF
TGTGCCAGCAGGGCCAGACAGGGGCTACGGTCACCCCTCCACTTT
>TRBD2|.|TRBJ2-2|TRBV4-3
CASSQDYYSGGTGELFF
TGCGCCAGCAGCCAAGATTATTATAGCGGGGGCACCGGGGAGCTGTTTTTT